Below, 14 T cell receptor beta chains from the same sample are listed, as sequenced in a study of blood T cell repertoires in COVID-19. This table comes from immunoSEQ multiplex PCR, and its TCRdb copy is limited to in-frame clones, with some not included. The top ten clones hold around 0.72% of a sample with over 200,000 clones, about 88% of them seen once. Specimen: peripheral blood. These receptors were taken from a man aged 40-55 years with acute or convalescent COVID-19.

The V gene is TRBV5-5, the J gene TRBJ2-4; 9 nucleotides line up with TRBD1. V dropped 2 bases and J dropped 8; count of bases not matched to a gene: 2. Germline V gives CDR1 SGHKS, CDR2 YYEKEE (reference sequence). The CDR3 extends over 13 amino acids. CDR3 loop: CASSLQGAYIQYF. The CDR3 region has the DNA TGTGCCAGCAGCTTACAGGGGGCGTACATTCAGTACTTC.

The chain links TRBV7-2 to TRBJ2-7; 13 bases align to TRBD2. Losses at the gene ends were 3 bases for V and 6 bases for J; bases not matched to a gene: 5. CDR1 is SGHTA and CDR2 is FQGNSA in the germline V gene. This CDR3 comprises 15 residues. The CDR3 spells CASSFGLAGDFEQYF. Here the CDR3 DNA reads TGTGCCAGCAGCTTCGGACTAGCGGGAGATTTCGAGCAGTACTTC.

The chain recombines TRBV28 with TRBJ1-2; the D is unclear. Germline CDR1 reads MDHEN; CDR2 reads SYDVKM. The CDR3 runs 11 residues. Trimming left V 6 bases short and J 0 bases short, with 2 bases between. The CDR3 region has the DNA TGTGCCAGCAGCTCTAACTATGGCTACACCTTC. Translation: CASSSNYGYTF.

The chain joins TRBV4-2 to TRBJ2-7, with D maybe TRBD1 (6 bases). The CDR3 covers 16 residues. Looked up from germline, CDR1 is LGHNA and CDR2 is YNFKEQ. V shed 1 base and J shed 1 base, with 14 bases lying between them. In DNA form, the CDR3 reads TGTGCCAGCAGCCAAGGACAGGAATCCCCATCCTACGAGCAGTACTTC. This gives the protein CASSQGQESPSYEQYF.

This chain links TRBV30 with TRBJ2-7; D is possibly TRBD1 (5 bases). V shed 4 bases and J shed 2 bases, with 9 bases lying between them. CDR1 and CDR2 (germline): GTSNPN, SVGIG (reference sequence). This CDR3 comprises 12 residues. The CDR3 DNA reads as TGTGCCTGGACAGGGTCCACCTACGAGCAGTACTTC. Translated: CAWTGSTYEQYF.

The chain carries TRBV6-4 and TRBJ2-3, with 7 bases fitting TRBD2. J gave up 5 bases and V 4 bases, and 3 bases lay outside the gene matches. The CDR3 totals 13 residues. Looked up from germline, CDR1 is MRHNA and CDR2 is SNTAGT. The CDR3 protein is CASSVGGEDTQYF. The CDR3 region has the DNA TGTGCCAGCAGTGTTGGGGGGGAAGATACGCAGTATTTT.

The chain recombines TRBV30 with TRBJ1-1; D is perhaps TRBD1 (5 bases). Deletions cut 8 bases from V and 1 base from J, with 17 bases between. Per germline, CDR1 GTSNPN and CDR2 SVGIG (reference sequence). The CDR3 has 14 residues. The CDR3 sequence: CAVTLGGGNTEAFF. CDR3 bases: TGTGCCGTAACCCTCGGGGGGGGGAACACTGAAGCTTTCTTT.

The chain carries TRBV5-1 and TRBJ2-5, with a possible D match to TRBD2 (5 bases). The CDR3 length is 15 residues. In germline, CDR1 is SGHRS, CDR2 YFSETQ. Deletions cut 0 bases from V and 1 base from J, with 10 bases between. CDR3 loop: CASSLGGPAQETQYF. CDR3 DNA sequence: TGCGCCAGCAGCTTGGGAGGGCCAGCCCAAGAGACCCAGTACTTC.

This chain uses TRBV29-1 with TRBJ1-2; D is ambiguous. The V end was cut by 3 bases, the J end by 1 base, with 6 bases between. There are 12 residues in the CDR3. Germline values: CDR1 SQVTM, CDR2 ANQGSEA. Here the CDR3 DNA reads TGCAGCGTTGACCCCCTTAACTATGGCTACACCTTC. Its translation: CSVDPLNYGYTF. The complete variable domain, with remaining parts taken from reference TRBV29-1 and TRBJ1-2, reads SAVISQKPSRDICQRGTSLTIQCQVDSQVTMMFWYRQQPGQSLTLIATANQGSEATYESGFVIDKFPISRPNLTFSTLTVSNMSPEDSSIYLCSVDPLNYGYTFGSGTRLTVV.

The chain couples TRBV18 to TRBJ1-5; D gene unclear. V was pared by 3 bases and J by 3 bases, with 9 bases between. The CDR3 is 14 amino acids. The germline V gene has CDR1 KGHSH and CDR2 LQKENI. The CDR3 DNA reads TGTGCCAGCTCACCTCAGGACTTCAATCAGCCCCAGCATTTT. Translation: CASSPQDFNQPQHF.

CDR3 sequence reads: CASSSTDPSYEQYF. Here the CDR3 DNA reads TGTGCCAGCAGCTCTACAGACCCATCCTACGAGCAGTACTTC. The V gene is TRBV11-2, the J gene TRBJ2-7; D not certain. With 4 bases removed from V and 1 base from J, the gap between germline ends came to 11 bases. CDR1 is SGHAT and CDR2 is FQNNGV in the germline V gene. This CDR3 is built from 14 residues.

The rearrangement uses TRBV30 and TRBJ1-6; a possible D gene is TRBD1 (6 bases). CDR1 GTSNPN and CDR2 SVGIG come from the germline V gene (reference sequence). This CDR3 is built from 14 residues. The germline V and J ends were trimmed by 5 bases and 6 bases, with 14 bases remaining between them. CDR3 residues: CAWADSHPNSPLHF. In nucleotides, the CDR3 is TGTGCCTGGGCGGACAGTCACCCTAATTCACCCCTCCACTTT.

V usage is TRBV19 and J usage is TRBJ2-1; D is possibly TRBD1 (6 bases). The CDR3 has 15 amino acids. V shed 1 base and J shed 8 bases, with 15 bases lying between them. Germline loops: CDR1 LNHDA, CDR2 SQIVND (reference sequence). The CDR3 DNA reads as TGTGCCAGTAGTATAGTACAGGGTCATGCGTATGAGCAGTTCTTC. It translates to CASSIVQGHAYEQFF.

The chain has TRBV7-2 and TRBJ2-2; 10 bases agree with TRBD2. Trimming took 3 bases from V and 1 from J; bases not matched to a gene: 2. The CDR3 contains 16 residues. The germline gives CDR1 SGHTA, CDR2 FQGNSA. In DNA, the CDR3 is TGTGCCAGCAGCTTCCTAGCGGGAGTGAACACCGGGGAGCTGTTTTTT. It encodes CASSFLAGVNTGELFF.